This T cell receptor (beta chain) was sequenced for a study of early T cells in non-severe SARS-CoV-2 infection. This clonotype showed up many times. TCRdb itself ran the 5' RACE reads through MiXCR, one entry per CDR3 protein. The repertoire includes some 91,000 distinct CDR3 sequences, approximately 13% of them detected once, and under 2.5% sits in the top ten. V was pared by 2 bases and J by 8 bases, with 9 bases between. CDR1 and CDR2 from the germline V gene are WSHSY and SAAADI. The CDR3 totals 12 residues. The gene calls are TRBV10-2 and TRBJ1-2, with a weak D call TRBD1 (5 bases). Sequenced: whole blood. The clonotype comes from an adult who was a healthcare worker with PCR-confirmed SARS-CoV-2 infection or an uninfected control (not recorded which). The CDR3: CASSEGRGGYTF. CDR3 nucleotide sequence: TGCGCCAGCAGTGAGGGCCGGGGCGGCTACACCTTC.